One and the same sample provided the 6 T cell receptor beta chains below, sequenced in a study of shared clonotypes between healthy human individuals. Clones were read by immunoSEQ multiplex PCR, and TCRdb kept only the in-frame ones, dropping some. This sample has 700,000 or so clones, with 72% found just once. Sequences were obtained from memory CD4+ T cells sorted from blood. Subset noted: CD45RA-negative fraction. All receptors derive from a woman aged 25 to 39 in good health.

This clone has only a few counts. V usage is TRBV10-3 and J usage is TRBJ2-7, with 8 bases fitting TRBD2. Germline V gene sequence: CDR1 ENHRY, CDR2 SYGVKD. The junction had 2 bases not matched to a gene; V was cut back by 4 bases and J by 3 bases. The length of the CDR3 is 13 residues. CDR3 residues: CAISGSGIYEQYF. CDR3 DNA sequence: TGTGCCATCAGTGGTAGCGGGATCTACGAGCAGTACTTC.

The CDR3 DNA reads TGTGCCAGCAGCCAAGCAACTACCACCGGGGAGCTGTTTTTT. Its protein product is CASSQATTTGELFF. J is TRBJ2-2 and V is TRBV4-2; D uncertain. With 1 base removed from V and 4 bases from J, the gap between germline ends came to 7 bases. The germline V gene has CDR1 LGHNA and CDR2 YNFKEQ. This CDR3 comprises 14 residues.

The chain carries TRBV6-1 and TRBJ1-5; tentative D call: TRBD1 (6 bases). The CDR3 is 14 residues long. The V and J ends lost 5 bases and 0 bases respectively, with 8 bases between them. Looked up from germline, CDR1 is MNHNS and CDR2 is SASEGT. The CDR3 region is CASSRQDSNQPQHF. In DNA form, the CDR3 reads TGTGCCAGCAGTAGACAGGATAGCAATCAGCCCCAGCATTTT.

This clone was seen once. This chain connects TRBV14 to TRBJ1-2; 10 nucleotides line up with TRBD1. The CDR3 sequence is 16 residues long. Germline V gene sequence: CDR1 SGHDN, CDR2 FVKESK. Trimming at V came to 0 bases and at J to 4 bases, leaving 5 bases not matched to a gene. This CDR3 is CASSQDRGTGVYGYTF. Here the CDR3 DNA reads TGTGCCAGCAGCCAAGATCGTGGGACAGGGGTCTATGGCTACACCTTC.

A single count supports this clone. The chain combines TRBV11-2 with TRBJ2-5; 9 nucleotides line up with TRBD1. The J call may be mistaken, given a closer DNA end match to TRBJ2-7. The CDR3 totals 13 residues. From germline, CDR1 is SGHAT and CDR2 FQNNGV. The DNA of the CDR3 is TGTGCCAGCGGGGGACAGGGTGACGACGAGCAGTACTTC. Translation gives CASGGQGDDEQYF.

The chain couples TRBV5-1 to TRBJ2-1; D perhaps matches TRBD1 (7 bases). This CDR3 region has 15 residues. In germline, CDR1 is SGHRS, CDR2 YFSETQ. V lost 0 bases and J lost 4, with 11 bases in between. This chain's CDR3 is CASSLDRGGYNEQFF. Written as DNA, the CDR3 is TGCGCCAGCAGCTTGGACAGGGGAGGATACAATGAGCAGTTCTTC.